Listed below are T cell receptor beta chains from one sample, sequenced in a study of blood T cell repertoires in COVID-19. TCRdb's table, derived via immunoSEQ multiplex PCR, lists solely in-frame clones and lacks some. The data show over 250,000 clones, about four fifths seen once. The sequenced material came from PBMCs or T cells enriched from blood (not recorded which). These TCRs come from a man aged 35-49 years who had been exposed to COVID-19. Both conserved end residues are part of each CDR3.

>TRBJ1-2|TRBV18
CASSVTTGNYGYTF
>TRBJ2-5|TRBV5-6
CASSLPDARGAQYF
>TRBJ1-4|TRBV7-9
CAAGDEKLFF
>TRBJ2-1|TRBV27
CASSLREKGYNEQFF
>TRBJ2-7|TRBV10-1
CASSERQLAGVYF
>TRBJ2-1|TRBV11-2
CASSLRGDSSYNEQFF
>TRBJ2-7|TRBV4-1
CASSQDGTSADEQYF
>TRBJ2-1|TRBV20-1
CSASFLLAGGYHEQFF
>TRBJ2-7|TRBV6-5
CASSYRGSYEQYF
>TRBJ1-5|TRBV18
CASSFTGQYNQPQHF
>TRBJ1-3|TRBV19
CASSTLPPGNTIYF
>TRBJ1-2|TRBV6-5
CASSYGAGRHYGYTF
>TRBJ2-7|TRBV3-1/TRBV3-2
CASSQVSPQAGGHEQYF
>TRBJ1-1|TRBV29-1
CSVDNRGTEAFF
>TRBJ1-2|TRBV10-3
CAISEPGSGGYTF
>TRBJ2-1|TRBV7-9
CASSLVRLAGNEQFF